This TCR beta chain was sequenced in a study of blood T cell repertoires in COVID-19. As handled by the study authors: Reference gene primer amplification yielded estimated nucleated cell counts. Libraries were prepared by immunoSEQ multiplex PCR; TCRdb keeps only in-frame clonotypes and omits some of them. V and J calls and clone size are as listed in that table; D and trimming were resolved from the DNA. The sample holds around 250,000 clones, roughly 85% seen once. In germline, CDR1 is SGHTA, CDR2 FQGNSA. J lost 4 bases, V lost 4 bases, and 3 bases had no gene match. This CDR3 comprises 14 residues.

The chain recombines TRBV7-2 with TRBJ2-1; 8 nucleotides line up with TRBD1. The source is a woman aged 25 to 39 with active or convalescent COVID-19. The sequenced sample consisted of peripheral blood. As DNA, the CDR3 is TGTGCCAGCAGCTCATGGGACAGGTACAATGAGCAGTTCTTC. Its protein product is CASSSWDRYNEQFF.